The 31 T cell receptor beta chains below were found in one sample sequenced in a study of shared clonotypes between healthy human individuals. In the naive CD8 group, cells lacked CD45RO and were positively selected for CCR7, so terminally differentiated effector memory CD45RA+ cells were left out. Data came from immunoSEQ multiplex PCR; TCRdb stores just in-frame clones and leaves some out. The repertoire has fewer than 850,000 clones, approximately 96% of them found once; the top ten carry about 0.25%. Source material: naive CD8+ T cells sorted from blood. The receptors derive from a man aged 25 to 40 in good health.

The rearrangement uses TRBV7-9 and TRBJ1-1, with D unresolved. Trimming pared 1 base from V and 1 base from J, leaving 4 bases between. The CDR3 totals 13 residues. Germline loops: CDR1 SEHNR, CDR2 FQNEAQ (reference sequence). CDR3 bases: TGTGCCAGCAGCTTAGAGCCGAACACTGAAGCTTTCTTT. Its translation is CASSLEPNTEAFF.

The J gene is TRBJ2-7, the V gene TRBV6-1, with D possibly being TRBD1 or TRBD2 (5 bases each). This CDR3 region has 16 residues. Germline V gene data show CDR1 as MNHNS and CDR2 as SASEGT. Trimming shortened V by 3 bases and J by 8 bases, and 23 bases separated the two germline ends. The CDR3: CASSDPPGTSKAKQYF. The DNA of the CDR3 is TGTGCCAGCAGTGATCCCCCTGGGACCTCGAAGGCTAAGCAGTACTTC.

In this sample, this clone turned up once. The chain is built from TRBV5-1 and TRBJ1-2, with D possibly being TRBD1 (5 bases). Trimming stripped 2 bases from V and 8 bases from J, with 10 bases between. The CDR3 contains 12 residues. CDR1 is SGHRS, CDR2 YFSETQ, per germline. The CDR3 DNA follows: TGCGCCAGCAGCTTCAGGGTTGGCGGCTACACCTTC. This gives the protein CASSFRVGGYTF.

As for this clone: Additional DNA sequences in this sample encode the identical CDR3. The V call is TRBV13, the J call TRBJ2-2; unclear D gene. The CDR3 length is 13 residues. Germline CDR1 PRHDT, CDR2 FYEKMQ (reference sequence). V was clipped by 1 base and J by 1 base, with 1 base between them. The CDR3 here is CASSLENTGELFF. DNA of the CDR3: TGTGCCAGCAGCTTAGAGAACACCGGGGAGCTGTTTTTT.

This clone came up once. This sequence joins TRBV27 and TRBJ2-3; 12 positions match TRBD2. The CDR3 runs 15 residues. Germline trimming cut 2 bases from V and 4 bases from J; bases unmatched to any gene: 1. From germline, CDR1 is MNHEY and CDR2 SMNVEV (reference sequence). In DNA, the CDR3 is TGTGCCAGCAGTTTAGGACTAGCGGGACCAGATACGCAGTATTTT. Translation: CASSLGLAGPDTQYF.

Details on this clone: Other DNA sequences within the sample encode an identical CDR3. The chain combines TRBV9 with TRBJ2-7, with D possibly being TRBD2 (6 bases). V gave up 0 bases and J gave up 1 base, with 8 bases separating them. The CDR3 totals 14 residues. Germline loops: CDR1 SGDLS, CDR2 YYNGEE. In DNA, the CDR3 is TGTGCCAGCAGCGTAGGAGGGAGGTCCTACGAGCAGTACTTC. Protein: CASSVGGRSYEQYF.

V is TRBV19 and J is TRBJ2-7; 7 bases line up with TRBD2. J was trimmed by 9 bases and V by 5 bases; bases with no gene match: 13. The CDR3 is 14 residues long. Germline-derived CDR1 and CDR2 are LNHDA and SQIVND (reference sequence). The DNA for the CDR3 is TGTGCCAGTAGTTCCTCTAGCGGCGTCGTCGGGCAGTACTTC. Amino acid sequence: CASSSSSGVVGQYF.

The CDR3: CAISESRPDSGRSYNEQFF. The DNA of the CDR3 is TGTGCCATCAGTGAGTCTCGTCCGGACAGCGGGCGGTCCTACAATGAGCAGTTCTTC. V gene TRBV10-3 combines with J gene TRBJ2-1; D is possibly TRBD1 or TRBD2 (6 bases each). The germline V and J ends were trimmed by 0 bases and 1 base, with 19 bases remaining between them. The CDR3 totals 19 residues. Germline V CDR1 and CDR2: ENHRY, SYGVKD.

The rearrangement links TRBV7-9 to TRBJ2-7, with D unclear. This CDR3 has 15 residues. CDR1 and CDR2 (germline): SEHNR, FQNEAQ (reference sequence). V lost 2 bases and J 0 bases, leaving 11 bases between the germline ends. The CDR3 here is CASSLSLGSSYEQYF. CDR3 nucleotides: TGTGCCAGCAGCTTATCCCTGGGGTCCTCCTACGAGCAGTACTTC.

The V call is TRBV28, the J call TRBJ2-5; 7 bases agree with TRBD1. The germline CDR1 and CDR2 sequences are MDHEN and SYDVKM. V lost 4 bases and J lost 1; bases outside the gene matches: 3. The CDR3 extends over 14 amino acids. DNA of the CDR3: TGTGCCAGCAGTTGGGACAGAAGCCAAGAGACCCAGTACTTC. This sequence encodes CASSWDRSQETQYF.

The chain uses TRBV5-1 and TRBJ2-7, with D uncertain. The CDR3 runs to 16 residues. CDR1 and CDR2 from the germline V gene are SGHRS and YFSETQ. V was clipped by 2 bases and J by 5 bases, with 20 bases between them. The chain's CDR3 is CASSFTLNYLGDEQYF. CDR3 in DNA: TGCGCCAGCAGCTTCACTTTGAACTACCTAGGAGACGAGCAGTACTTC.

The chain joins TRBV7-9 to TRBJ1-1; 9 nucleotides line up with TRBD1. V lost 2 bases, J lost 1 base, and 8 bases stayed unmatched. Per germline, CDR1 SEHNR and CDR2 FQNEAQ (reference sequence). This CDR3 has 17 residues. In nucleotides, the CDR3 is TGTGCCAGCAGCTTACCAAAGACGGACAGGGGGAACACTGAAGCTTTCTTT. Encoded protein: CASSLPKTDRGNTEAFF. The variable domain in full, completed from reference TRBV7-9 and TRBJ1-1, reads DTGVSQNPRHKITKRGQNVTFRCDPISEHNRLYWYRQTLGQGPEFLTYFQNEAQLEKSRLLSDRFSAERPKGSFSTLEIQRTEQGDSAMYLCASSLPKTDRGNTEAFFGQGTRLTVV.

The gene calls are TRBV4-1 and TRBJ2-1, with 8 bases lining up with TRBD2. This CDR3 is built from 17 residues. J was trimmed by 8 bases and V by 1 base; bases with no gene match: 13. CDR1 is MGHRA, CDR2 YSYEKL, per germline. CDR3 sequence: CASSQVVGTRGPDEQFF. CDR3 bases: TGCGCCAGCAGCCAAGTCGTAGGGACTAGGGGCCCGGATGAGCAGTTCTTC.

The rearrangement joins TRBV29-1 to TRBJ2-1, with D uncertain. This CDR3 is built from 11 residues. The ends were cut back, 4 bases at V and 4 bases at J, with 5 bases in the middle. Germline CDR1 and CDR2: SQVTM and ANQGSEA. The CDR3 region is CSVVIYNEQFF. The CDR3 nucleotides read TGCAGCGTTGTAATTTACAATGAGCAGTTCTTC.

About this clone itself: Other DNA sequences in this sample translate to the same CDR3. The genes are TRBV6-5 and TRBJ2-6; D may be TRBD1 (5 bases). Germline values: CDR1 MNHEY, CDR2 SVGAGI. The CDR3 consists of 15 residues. V lost 2 bases and J lost 1, with 6 bases in between. CDR3 region: CASSYTGSGANVLTF. CDR3 sequence (DNA): TGTGCCAGCAGTTACACAGGTTCTGGGGCCAACGTCCTGACTTTC.

The chain uses TRBV28 and TRBJ2-7, with 14 bases matching TRBD2. The CDR3 spans 17 residues. V lost 6 bases, J lost 3 bases, and 10 bases stayed unmatched. Germline CDR1 MDHEN, CDR2 SYDVKM. CDR3 amino acids: CASRAAPGLAGDYEQYF. In DNA, the CDR3 is TGTGCCAGCAGGGCCGCCCCGGGACTAGCGGGGGACTACGAGCAGTACTTC.

This clone was recorded once. The chain has TRBV10-3 and TRBJ2-7; D possibly corresponds to TRBD2 (5 bases). Germline V gives CDR1 ENHRY, CDR2 SYGVKD. The V gene lost 7 bases and the J gene lost 5 bases, with 15 bases spanning the gap. The CDR3 is made up of 13 amino acids. This chain's CDR3 is CAITPLGGDEQYF. The CDR3 DNA sequence: TGTGCCATCACGCCCCTAGGAGGTGACGAGCAGTACTTC.

The V gene is TRBV19, the J gene TRBJ2-1; 14 nucleotides agree with TRBD2. Unmatched junction bases numbered 8, after V lost 2 bases and J lost 2 bases. CDR1 is LNHDA and CDR2 is SQIVND in the germline V gene (reference sequence). This CDR3 comprises 19 residues. The CDR3 spells CASSIMGLAGAQTYNEQFF. The CDR3 coding sequence is TGTGCCAGTAGTATAATGGGACTAGCGGGAGCCCAGACCTACAATGAGCAGTTCTTC. The full variable domain, rest sourced from reference TRBV19 and TRBJ2-1, is DGGITQSPKYLFRKEGQNVTLSCEQNLNHDAMYWYRQDPGQGLRLIYYSQIVNDFQKGDIAEGYSVSREKKESFPLTVTSAQKNPTAFYLCASSIMGLAGAQTYNEQFFGPGTRLTVL.

The gene calls are TRBV15 and TRBJ2-1; unclear D gene. The CDR3 contains 14 residues. Germline CDR1 and CDR2: LNHNV and YYDKDF (reference sequence). Between the trimmed V and J ends, which lost 6 bases and 2 bases, there was a span of 11 bases. The CDR3 coding sequence is TGTGCCACCAGATCTGTGGGGACCTACAATGAGCAGTTCTTC. Translating it yields CATRSVGTYNEQFF.

The chain has TRBV5-5 and TRBJ1-1; D gene unclear. The germline gives CDR1 SGHKS, CDR2 YYEKEE (reference sequence). Trimming took 0 bases from V and 2 from J, leaving 8 bases between them. The CDR3 has 14 residues. CDR3 residues: CASSLVFHNTEAFF. The CDR3, as DNA: TGTGCCAGCAGCTTGGTGTTTCATAACACTGAAGCTTTCTTT.

V gene TRBV11-2 combines with J gene TRBJ2-5, with a weak D call TRBD2 (5 bases). CDR3 length: 14 residues. In germline, CDR1 is SGHAT, CDR2 FQNNGV. V lost 2 bases, J lost 3 bases, and 10 bases lay in between. The CDR3 DNA reads TGTGCCAGCAGCTTAACCGGGCGGGAAGAGACCCAGTACTTC. This translates into CASSLTGREETQYF.

This sequence joins TRBV7-9 and TRBJ1-2; no clear D gene. Germline values: CDR1 SEHNR, CDR2 FQNEAQ (reference sequence). This CDR3 has 13 amino acids. V was trimmed by 1 base and J by 6 bases, leaving 9 bases between them. In nucleotides, the CDR3 is TGTGCCAGCAGCTTAGGCAGGAGCGATGGCTACACCTTC. This encodes CASSLGRSDGYTF.

J is TRBJ2-1 and V is TRBV27, with 8 bases that match TRBD2. Germline values: CDR1 MNHEY, CDR2 SMNVEV (reference sequence). Unmatched junction bases numbered 8, after V lost 5 bases and J lost 8 bases. This CDR3 contains 14 residues. This CDR3 is CASSLRTSSHEQFF. The CDR3, as DNA: TGTGCCAGCAGTCTCCGGACTAGCTCCCATGAGCAGTTCTTC.

The chain carries TRBV4-1 and TRBJ2-1; 11 nucleotides line up with TRBD2. V dropped 5 bases and J dropped 2; count of bases not matched to a gene: 2. The CDR3 totals 15 residues. The germline V gene has CDR1 MGHRA and CDR2 YSYEKL. CDR3 nucleotide sequence: TGCGCCAGCAGCTATAGCGGGAGGGCCTACAATGAGCAGTTCTTC. Amino acid sequence: CASSYSGRAYNEQFF.

The genes are TRBV9 and TRBJ1-1; D is unresolved. CDR3 length: 16 residues. Trimming removed 1 base at V and 0 bases at J, with 13 bases between. In germline, CDR1 is SGDLS, CDR2 YYNGEE. The CDR3 sequence is CASSVIWEEMNTEAFF. CDR3 nucleotide sequence: TGTGCCAGCAGCGTAATTTGGGAGGAGATGAACACTGAAGCTTTCTTT.

As for this clone: The same CDR3 is also encoded by other DNA sequences in this sample. The chain links TRBV5-1 to TRBJ2-7; D is unclear. The CDR3 extends over 13 amino acids. CDR1 is SGHRS and CDR2 is YFSETQ in the germline V gene. The V end was cut by 4 bases, the J end by 0 bases, with 8 bases between. CDR3 protein: CASSPQSSYEQYF. In DNA form, the CDR3 reads TGCGCCAGCAGCCCGCAAAGCTCCTACGAGCAGTACTTC. Together with reference TRBV5-1 and TRBJ2-7, the CDR3 gives the full variable domain: KAGVTQTPRYLIKTRGQQVTLSCSPISGHRSVSWYQQTPGQGLQFLFEYFSETQRNKGNFPGRFSGRQFSNSRSEMNVSTLELGDSALYLCASSPQSSYEQYFGPGTRLTVT.

This clone has only one observation. The chain has TRBV5-1 and TRBJ2-7, with a possible D match to TRBD1 (5 bases). V dropped 5 bases and J dropped 5 bases, with 14 bases sitting between them. Per germline, CDR1 SGHRS and CDR2 YFSETQ. This CDR3 has 13 residues. CDR3 amino acids: CASRPDTFHEQYF. The CDR3 DNA reads as TGCGCCAGCAGGCCGGACACCTTCCACGAGCAGTACTTC.

The rearrangement links TRBV5-4 to TRBJ2-1; the D gene is possibly TRBD2 (6 bases). CDR1 and CDR2 (germline): SGHNT, YYREEE (reference sequence). The CDR3 contains 15 residues. V was pared by 0 bases and J by 6 bases, with 13 bases between. The CDR3 sequence is CASSLVPGEANEQFF. Written as DNA, the CDR3 is TGTGCCAGCAGCTTGGTTCCGGGAGAGGCCAATGAGCAGTTCTTC.

The chain is built from TRBV29-1 and TRBJ2-1, with D maybe TRBD2 (7 bases). Per the germline V gene, CDR1 is SQVTM and CDR2 is ANQGSEA. The CDR3 sequence is 16 residues long. Trimming stripped 8 bases from V and 2 bases from J, with 22 bases between. The CDR3 DNA reads TGCAGCTTGGCCGATCAGGGGCTAGCGGCCTACAATGAGCAGTTCTTC. This translates into CSLADQGLAAYNEQFF.

The V gene is TRBV9, the J gene TRBJ1-1; a weak D match, TRBD1 (6 bases). Germline CDR1 SGDLS, CDR2 YYNGEE. CDR3 length equals 13 residues. The ends were cut back, 4 bases at V and 7 bases at J, with 14 bases in the middle. DNA for the CDR3: TGTGCCAGCAGCCCCTTCGGACAGAATGAAGCTTTCTTT. Translated: CASSPFGQNEAFF.

CDR3 protein: CASSDTGTGEGEQYF. CDR3 nucleotides: TGCGCCAGCAGTGATACCGGAACAGGGGAAGGCGAGCAGTACTTC. V and J are TRBV10-1 and TRBJ2-7, with 7 nucleotides matching TRBD1. The germline CDR1 and CDR2 sequences are WNHNN and SYGVQD (reference sequence). V trimming: 3 bases; J trimming: 6 bases; junction bases outside the gene matches: 11. This CDR3 spans 15 amino acids.